The T cell receptor beta chain under discussion was sequenced for a study of cytomegalovirus exposure and HLA in healthy donors (dated by TCRdb to between 2016 and 2019). In terms of the full investigation: According to an earlier analysis of a few hundred of the donors, roughly 180 million T cells yielded 117 million unique TCR beta sequences and 276 Gb of sequence data. Of the roughly 400 genotyped donors, over 65% fell in the genetic ancestry cluster associated with self-reported Caucasian donors. Around 320 gigabases of sequencing data and approximately 93 million unique TCR sequences were included in an early release covering about 620 HLA-typed donors. Besides the first cohort of 666 subjects, a separate validation cohort made up of over 95 different subjects was used. Both class I and class II loci were covered by HLA typing, at four-digit resolution. Among 350 to 400 genotyped donors of the cohort, an average of approximately 240,000 unique TCR beta nucleotide sequences were sequenced per donor, roughly a sixth of them non-productive. The study aimed to test whether cataloging public T cell receptors could reveal signatures of past pathogen exposure. A later analysis re-examined previously published TCR beta repertoires from roughly 650 donors and added high-resolution HLA genotyping to investigate patterns of TCR occurrence. High-throughput TCR immunosequencing, statistical association of individual TCRs with disease status, and machine learning were combined to predict cytomegalovirus infection status. In the later analysis, no new phenotypic data were used to find candidate immune exposures; instead, reliance was placed on TCR beta sequences and their occurrence across donors. Typing coverage differed by locus: A, B, C, DRB1 and DQB1 were typed in about 620-630 donors, DQA1 in roughly 500, DPA1 in 600 to 610, and DPB1 in approximately 450. In a later genetic analysis, genome-wide SNP genotypes for about three fifths of the roughly 670 donors were used, and that subset was treated as a discovery cohort. Every discovery cohort repertoire had been produced on one sequencing platform. Donor age, sex, ethnicity and CMV serostatus were compiled alongside the repertoire data. Four to six DR-DQ haplotypes were handled as single units for association and clustering, since linkage in the cohort was strong. The study profiled the T cell repertoires of under 700 subjects by immunosequencing and related them to cytomegalovirus serostatus. An earlier analysis of approximately 640 of the donors applied high-throughput TCR beta sequencing to assess whether each TCR beta V gene segment acted as functional or pseudogenic. Study-wide conclusions, independent of this receptor: Some IMGT-functional V segments, including TRBV6-2 and TRBV6-3, could not be told apart with the 87-base-pair reads, so those segments were excluded. The authors suggested that the approach could potentially be generalized to other disease states and immunological phenotypes. Because some donors lacked HLA typing at each locus, the association tests relied only on the typed subset. Because counts were too low, roughly 16 rarely observed V segments, including chromosome 9 orphons, were excluded from the earlier analysis of several hundred of the donors. Strong co-occurrence of HLA alleles, especially DR and DQ, made assigning TCR associations to individual alleles difficult. For the cohort, immune exposure information was limited to CMV serostatus. In both the original and validation cohorts, the classifier was reported to diagnose cytomegalovirus status with high specificity and sensitivity. A later genetic analysis reported fewer N-insertions in productive TCRs among donors in an Asian-associated ancestry cluster than the roughly 670-donor mean. In an earlier analysis of approximately 590 of the donors, most TCR beta V segments were observed in productive rearrangements about 90% or about 30% of the time, broadly matching IMGT annotations. Most TCR sequences were seen in very few donors, while some public TCRs were found in many individuals. A further reported finding was that TCR beta sequences accurately predicted the HLA-A and HLA-B alleles for most subjects in the first cohort. In a later analysis, several top co-occurrence clusters were reported to appear linked to parvovirus B19, influenza, CMV and Epstein-Barr virus. A few of the identified cytomegalovirus-associated TCR beta chains were confirmed in vitro to be specific for cytomegalovirus antigens. According to a later analysis, most CMV-associated TCR beta chains appeared to be HLA-restricted, and the HLA associations seemed to be driven largely by CMV exposure. A later analysis found that TCR association rates varied across HLA loci, with DRB1 alleles showing the most associated TCRs and HLA-C alleles the fewest. A cluster of highly shared sequence variants was judged likely to represent a technical artifact of the sequencing pipeline. An association between a missense DCLRE1C variant and V-gene and J-gene trimming of TCR beta chains was found in a later genetic analysis and replicated in an independent cohort. The cohort was sequenced for TCR beta chains only, and without alpha or paired-chain data the features that could be detected were limited. A later analysis found that HLA-associated TCR beta chains were more clonally expanded and had lower generation probabilities than equally common non-associated chains. At a false discovery rate of 0.05, a later analysis linked roughly 17,000 TCR beta sequences to specific HLA alleles. Sequencing depth was assumed to be roughly uniform across donors in the presence/absence analyses, though that assumption may not hold. The study listed 150 to 200 TCR beta chains as associated with cytomegalovirus. Correlated functional status among segregating V segments might reflect linkage disequilibrium, but an unknown experimental factor could not be ruled out.

The receptor library was made with the immunoSEQ multiplex PCR assay. The multiplex PCR relied on a mix of 60 forward primers for TCR Vbeta segments and 13 reverse primers for TCR Jbeta segments. The CDR3 region of rearranged TCR beta genes was amplified from genomic DNA by a multiplex PCR assay. The amplified TCR beta libraries were sequenced on the Illumina HiSeq System as 87-base-pair reads. On the authors' methods: A later analysis tallied tens of millions of unique TCR beta chains across the 666 repertoires, and some 10 million of those chains were shared by two or more donors. A nearest-neighbor algorithm error-corrected the raw reads and collapsed the reads into unique sequences, merging closely related sequences to remove PCR and sequencing errors. Alignment of CDR3 sequences to IMGT reference sequences was used to assign V, D and J gene segments. Each retained sequence needed at least a six-nucleotide match to both a V gene segment and a J gene segment. A rearrangement counted as productive if the CDR3 had no stop codons and remained in frame with V and J, and every other rearrangement counted as non-productive. CDR3 was defined by IMGT convention, running from the second conserved V-encoded cysteine to the conserved J-encoded phenylalanine. Sequences without an unambiguous match to a single V gene segment were excluded from the earlier analysis of about 600 of the donors. An earlier analysis of about 600 of the donors called V segments functional above 56.7% productive rearrangements and segregating when the between-donor standard deviation exceeded 5%. A statistical classification framework was built to diagnose cytomegalovirus status from the catalog of TCR beta chain sequences. In a later analysis, V and J genes were assigned by comparing TCR nucleotide sequences against IMGT/GENE-DB human TR gene sequences. Using the TCRdist pipeline, a later analysis assigned CDR3 sequences along with most-parsimonious VDJ recombination scenarios. In a later analysis, each TCR beta chain was defined by its CDR3 amino acid sequence together with its V-gene family, and reads without a unique V-gene family were excluded. To address suspected cross-contamination and a sequencing artifact, a later analysis removed several hundred highly shared, low-generation-probability nucleotide sequences. For each public chain, a later analysis derived a clonal expansion index from normalized ranks of inferred template counts within each repertoire. In a later analysis, generation probabilities were computed using a VDJ recombination model fitted to out-of-frame rearrangements, and the results were checked against IGoR. Hypergeometric tests were used in a later analysis to score TCR-TCR, TCR-HLA and TCR-CMV co-occurrence, with a repertoire-size bias correction applied to the TCR pairs. A later analysis estimated false discovery rates by permuting HLA or CMV assignments 20 times. In a later analysis, co-occurring TCRs were grouped with DBSCAN, and TCRdist sequence similarity was added when clustering was performed within HLA-allele-positive subsets. For co-occurrence clustering, repertoires with fewer than 30,000 or more than 120,000 public chains were excluded, along with a handful of repertoires with anomalous nucleotide sharing. The source is immuneACCESS, and TCRdb retained only in-frame sequences with V and J called. Part of the clones is not carried over; for the studies checked, unresolved V genes explain less than half of this, and the remainder is unexplained. V, J and clone size were drawn from that table, and D and trimming were deduced from the DNA. The sample table contains over 250,000 clones; only one count was recorded for 86% of them. 3% to 4% of the sample goes to the ten largest clones.

The V end gives up 3 bases and the J end 5 bases, leaving 2 bases in the junction not matched to a gene. CDR1 and CDR2 are drawn from the germline V gene: SGDLS, YYNGEE. The CDR3 runs 15 amino acids, cysteine and phenylalanine included. Left in the record is the CDR3 DNA by itself, 45 bases read in frame from the first base. With regard to this clone: No cognate antigen has been identified for it. No much larger clonotype is one base removed from it; base qualities were not supplied.

In total, approximately 700 healthy bone marrow donors made up the cohort. At the time of sampling, every cohort member was nominally healthy, though immune exposures that went unrecorded were likely present. The donor tested CMV seropositive, placing the donor among the 290 or so seropositive members of the cohort. A peripheral blood sample was collected from each donor, and TCR beta sequencing was performed on peripheral blood mononuclear cells. Genomic DNA was extracted from the blood cell samples with the Qiagen DNeasy Blood Extraction Kit. This sequence was found in a man between 40 and 49 years old in good health and CMV-seropositive. This chain is built from TRBV9 and TRBJ2-1, with TRBD2 matching 13 junction bases. The sample comprised PBMCs. The DNA sequence follows: TGTGCCAGCAGCGCAGGGACTAGCGGGAACAATGAGCAGTTCTTC. It specifies CASSAGTSGNNEQFF.